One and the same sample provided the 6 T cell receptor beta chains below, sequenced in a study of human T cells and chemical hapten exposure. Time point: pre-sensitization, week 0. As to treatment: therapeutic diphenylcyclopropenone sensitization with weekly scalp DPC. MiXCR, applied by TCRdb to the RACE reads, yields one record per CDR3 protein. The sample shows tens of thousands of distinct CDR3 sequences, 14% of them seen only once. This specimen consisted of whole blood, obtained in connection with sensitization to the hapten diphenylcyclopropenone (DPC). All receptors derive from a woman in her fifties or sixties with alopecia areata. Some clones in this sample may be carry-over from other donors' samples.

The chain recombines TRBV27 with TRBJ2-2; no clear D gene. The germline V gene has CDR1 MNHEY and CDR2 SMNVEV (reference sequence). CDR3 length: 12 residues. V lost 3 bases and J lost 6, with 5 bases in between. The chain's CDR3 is CASSLSAGELFF. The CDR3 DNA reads TGTGCCAGCAGTTTGAGTGCCGGGGAGCTGTTTTTT.

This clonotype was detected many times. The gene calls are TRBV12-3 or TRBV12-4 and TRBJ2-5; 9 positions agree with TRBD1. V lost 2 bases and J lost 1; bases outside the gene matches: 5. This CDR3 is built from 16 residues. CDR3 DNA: TGTGCCAGCAGTTTACGCGGGACAGGGCGCCAAGAGACCCAGTACTTC. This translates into CASSLRGTGRQETQYF.

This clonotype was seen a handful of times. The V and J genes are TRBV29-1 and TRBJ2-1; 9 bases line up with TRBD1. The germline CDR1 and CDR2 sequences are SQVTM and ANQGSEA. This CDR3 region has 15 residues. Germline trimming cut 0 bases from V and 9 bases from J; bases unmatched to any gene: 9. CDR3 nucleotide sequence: TGCAGCGTTGAAGATTGGGACAGGGACTTCGGTGAGCAGTTCTTC. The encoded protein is CSVEDWDRDFGEQFF.

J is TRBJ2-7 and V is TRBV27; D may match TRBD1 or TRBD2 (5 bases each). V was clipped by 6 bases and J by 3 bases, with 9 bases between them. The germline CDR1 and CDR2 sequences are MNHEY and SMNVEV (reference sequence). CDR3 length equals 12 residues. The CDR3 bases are TGTGCCAGCAGCGGGACGGTCTACGAGCAGTACTTC. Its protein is CASSGTVYEQYF.

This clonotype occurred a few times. This chain's CDR3 is CSARDPSPGQGNTGELFF. DNA for the CDR3: TGCAGTGCTAGAGATCCTTCCCCGGGACAGGGAAACACCGGGGAGCTGTTTTTT. The V and J genes are TRBV20-1 and TRBJ2-2; TRBD1 matches 9 bases. The V gene end was trimmed by 0 bases and the J gene end by 2 bases; junction bases not matched to a gene: 10. This CDR3 spans 18 amino acids. Germline V gene sequence: CDR1 DFQATT, CDR2 SNEGSKA (reference sequence).

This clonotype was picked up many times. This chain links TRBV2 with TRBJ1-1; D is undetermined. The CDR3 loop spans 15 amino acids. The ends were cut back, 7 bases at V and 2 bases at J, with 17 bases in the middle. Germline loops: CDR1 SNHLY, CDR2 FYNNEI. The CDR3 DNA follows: TGTGCCAGCACCCCGCGGGGAGGCAAAAACACTGAAGCTTTCTTT. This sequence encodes CASTPRGGKNTEAFF.